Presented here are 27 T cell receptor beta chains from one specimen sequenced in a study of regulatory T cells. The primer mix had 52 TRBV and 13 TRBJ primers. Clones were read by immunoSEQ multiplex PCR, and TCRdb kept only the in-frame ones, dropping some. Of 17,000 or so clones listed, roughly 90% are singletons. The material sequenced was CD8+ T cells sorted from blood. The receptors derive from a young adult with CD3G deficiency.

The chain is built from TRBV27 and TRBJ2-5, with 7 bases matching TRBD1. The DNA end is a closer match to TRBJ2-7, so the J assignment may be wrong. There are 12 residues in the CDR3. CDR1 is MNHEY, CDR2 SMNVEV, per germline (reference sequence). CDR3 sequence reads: CASAGQAYEQYF. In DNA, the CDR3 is TGTGCCAGTGCCGGACAGGCCTACGAGCAGTACTTC.

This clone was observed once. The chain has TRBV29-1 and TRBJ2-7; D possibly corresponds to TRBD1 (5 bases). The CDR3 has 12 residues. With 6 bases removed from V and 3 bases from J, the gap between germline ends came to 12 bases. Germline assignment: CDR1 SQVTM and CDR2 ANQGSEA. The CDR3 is CSVHDSFYEQYF. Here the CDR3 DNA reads TGCAGCGTCCACGACAGCTTCTACGAGCAGTACTTC.

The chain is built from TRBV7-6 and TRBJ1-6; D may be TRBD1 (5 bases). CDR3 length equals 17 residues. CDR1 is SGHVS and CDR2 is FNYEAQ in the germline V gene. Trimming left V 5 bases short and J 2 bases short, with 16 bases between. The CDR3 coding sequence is TGTGCCAGCAGCCACGGGGAAGGGGCCACCTATAATTCACCCCTCCACTTT. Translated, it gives CASSHGEGATYNSPLHF.

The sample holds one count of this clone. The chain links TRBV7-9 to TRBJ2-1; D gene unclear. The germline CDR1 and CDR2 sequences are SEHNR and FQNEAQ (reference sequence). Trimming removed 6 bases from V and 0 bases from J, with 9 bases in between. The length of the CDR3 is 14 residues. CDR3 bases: TGTGCCAGCAGTCTCACGAGCTCCTACAATGAGCAGTTCTTC. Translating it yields CASSLTSSYNEQFF.

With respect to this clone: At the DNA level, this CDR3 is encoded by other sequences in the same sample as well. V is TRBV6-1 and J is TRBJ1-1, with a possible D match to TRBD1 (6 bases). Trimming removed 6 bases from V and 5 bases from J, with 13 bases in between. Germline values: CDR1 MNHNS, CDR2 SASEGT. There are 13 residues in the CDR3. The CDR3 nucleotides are TGTGCCAGCAGCGGAACAGGGACGACTGAAGCTTTCTTT. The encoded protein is CASSGTGTTEAFF.

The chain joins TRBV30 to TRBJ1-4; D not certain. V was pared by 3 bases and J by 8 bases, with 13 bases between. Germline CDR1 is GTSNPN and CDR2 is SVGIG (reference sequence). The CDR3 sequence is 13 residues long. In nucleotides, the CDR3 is TGTGCCTGGAGCTTCGACCCAGGAGAAAAACTGTTTTTT. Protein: CAWSFDPGEKLFF.

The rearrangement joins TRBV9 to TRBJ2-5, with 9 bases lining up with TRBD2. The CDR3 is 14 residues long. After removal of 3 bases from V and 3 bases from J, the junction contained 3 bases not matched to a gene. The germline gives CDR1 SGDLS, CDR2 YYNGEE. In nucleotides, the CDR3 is TGTGCCAGCAGCGGTAGCGGGGGCAAAGAGACCCAGTACTTC. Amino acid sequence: CASSGSGGKETQYF.

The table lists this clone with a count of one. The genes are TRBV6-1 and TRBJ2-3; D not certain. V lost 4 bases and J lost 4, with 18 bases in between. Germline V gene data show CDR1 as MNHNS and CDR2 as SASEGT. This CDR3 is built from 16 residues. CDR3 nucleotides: TGTGCCAGCAGTGGTCCTCGTTATAGCACGGCAGATACGCAGTATTTT. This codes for CASSGPRYSTADTQYF.

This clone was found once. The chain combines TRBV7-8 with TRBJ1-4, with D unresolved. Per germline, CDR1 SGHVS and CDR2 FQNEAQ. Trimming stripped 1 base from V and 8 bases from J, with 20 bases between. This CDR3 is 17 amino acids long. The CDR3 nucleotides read TGTGCCAGCAGCTTAGAACCCCCGGGAAACCTGGAGGAAAAACTGTTTTTT. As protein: CASSLEPPGNLEEKLFF.

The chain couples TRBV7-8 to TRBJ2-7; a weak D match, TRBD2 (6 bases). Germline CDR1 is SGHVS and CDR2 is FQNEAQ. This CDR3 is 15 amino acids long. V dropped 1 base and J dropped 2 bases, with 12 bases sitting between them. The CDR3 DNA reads TGTGCCAGCAGCTTAGACGGGAGCCCGGCCTACGAGCAGTACTTC. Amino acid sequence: CASSLDGSPAYEQYF.

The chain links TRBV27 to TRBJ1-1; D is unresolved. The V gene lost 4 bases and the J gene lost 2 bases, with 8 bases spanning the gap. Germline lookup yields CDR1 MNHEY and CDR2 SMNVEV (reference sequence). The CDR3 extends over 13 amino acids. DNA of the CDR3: TGTGCCAGCAGTTCCGGGCAAAACACTGAAGCTTTCTTT. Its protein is CASSSGQNTEAFF.

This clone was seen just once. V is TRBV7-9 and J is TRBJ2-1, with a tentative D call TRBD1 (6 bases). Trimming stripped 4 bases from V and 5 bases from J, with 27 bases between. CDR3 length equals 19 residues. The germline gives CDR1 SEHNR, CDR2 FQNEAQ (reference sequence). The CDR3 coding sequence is TGTGCCAGCAGCTCAGAGGGGGTTCGGCAGAAGGGGGTCGACAATGAGCAGTTCTTC. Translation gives CASSSEGVRQKGVDNEQFF.

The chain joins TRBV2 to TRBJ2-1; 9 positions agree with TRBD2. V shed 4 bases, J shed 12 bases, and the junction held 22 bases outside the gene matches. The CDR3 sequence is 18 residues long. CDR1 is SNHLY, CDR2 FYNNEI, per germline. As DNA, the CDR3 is TGTGCCAGCAGTGGGCGGGGGGGCCCCGCTCCCATGAGGATGGGGCAGTTCTTC. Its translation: CASSGRGGPAPMRMGQFF.

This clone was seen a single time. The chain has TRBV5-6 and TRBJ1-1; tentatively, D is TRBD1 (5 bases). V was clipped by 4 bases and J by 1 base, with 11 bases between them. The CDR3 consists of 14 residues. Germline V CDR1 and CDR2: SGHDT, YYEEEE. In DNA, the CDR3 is TGTGCCAGCAGCATTCTGGGGGGGAACACTGAAGCTTTCTTT. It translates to CASSILGGNTEAFF.

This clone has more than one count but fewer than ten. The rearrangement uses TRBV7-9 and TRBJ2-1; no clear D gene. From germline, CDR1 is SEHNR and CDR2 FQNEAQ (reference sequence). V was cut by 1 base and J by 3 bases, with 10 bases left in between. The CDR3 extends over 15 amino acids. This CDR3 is CASSLEAQYYNEQFF. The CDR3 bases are TGTGCCAGCAGCTTAGAAGCCCAGTACTACAATGAGCAGTTCTTC.

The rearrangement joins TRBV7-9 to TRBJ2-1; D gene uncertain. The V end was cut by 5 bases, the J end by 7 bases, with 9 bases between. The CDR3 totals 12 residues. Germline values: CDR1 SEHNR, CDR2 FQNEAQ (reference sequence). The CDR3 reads CASSPEKNEQFF. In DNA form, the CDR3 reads TGTGCCAGCAGCCCGGAGAAAAATGAGCAGTTCTTC. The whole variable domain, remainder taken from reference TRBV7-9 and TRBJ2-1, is DTGVSQNPRHKITKRGQNVTFRCDPISEHNRLYWYRQTLGQGPEFLTYFQNEAQLEKSRLLSDRFSAERPKGSFSTLEIQRTEQGDSAMYLCASSPEKNEQFFGPGTRLTVL.

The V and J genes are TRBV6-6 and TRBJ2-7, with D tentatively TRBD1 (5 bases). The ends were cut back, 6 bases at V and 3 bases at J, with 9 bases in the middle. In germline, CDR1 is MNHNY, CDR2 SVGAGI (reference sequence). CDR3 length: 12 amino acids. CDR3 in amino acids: CASSPGRYEQYF. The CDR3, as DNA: TGTGCCAGCAGCCCAGGGCGCTACGAGCAGTACTTC.

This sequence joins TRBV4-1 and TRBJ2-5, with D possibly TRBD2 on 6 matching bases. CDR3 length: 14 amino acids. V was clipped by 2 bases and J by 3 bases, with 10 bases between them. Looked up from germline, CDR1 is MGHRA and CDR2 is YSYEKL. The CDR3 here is CASSQSWGEETQYF. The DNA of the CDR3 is TGCGCCAGCAGCCAAAGCTGGGGGGAAGAGACCCAGTACTTC.

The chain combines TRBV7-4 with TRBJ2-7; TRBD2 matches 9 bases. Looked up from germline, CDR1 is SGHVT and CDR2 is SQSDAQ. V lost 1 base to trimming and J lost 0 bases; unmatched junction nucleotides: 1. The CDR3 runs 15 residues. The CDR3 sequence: CASSLETSGSYEQYF. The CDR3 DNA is TGTGCCAGCAGCTTAGAGACTAGCGGCTCCTACGAGCAGTACTTC.

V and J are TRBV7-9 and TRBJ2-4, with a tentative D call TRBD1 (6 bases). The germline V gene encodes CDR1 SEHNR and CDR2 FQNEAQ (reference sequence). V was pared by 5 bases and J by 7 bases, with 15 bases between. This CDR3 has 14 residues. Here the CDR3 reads CASSATGQLNIQYF. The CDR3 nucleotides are TGTGCCAGCAGCGCAACGGGACAACTGAACATTCAGTACTTC.

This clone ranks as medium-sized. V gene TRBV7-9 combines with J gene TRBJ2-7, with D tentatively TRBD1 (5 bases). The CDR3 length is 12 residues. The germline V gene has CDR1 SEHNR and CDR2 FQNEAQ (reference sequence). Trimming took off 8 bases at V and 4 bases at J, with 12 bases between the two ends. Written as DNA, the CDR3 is TGTGCCAGCGGGCCGACAGAATACGAGCAGTACTTC. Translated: CASGPTEYEQYF.

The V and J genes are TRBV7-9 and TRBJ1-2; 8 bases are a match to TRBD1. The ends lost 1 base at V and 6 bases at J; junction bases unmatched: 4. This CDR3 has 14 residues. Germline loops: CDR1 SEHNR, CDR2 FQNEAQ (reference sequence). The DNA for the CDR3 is TGTGCCAGCAGCTTAGGGCCAGGGGGCGATGGCTACACCTTC. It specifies CASSLGPGGDGYTF.

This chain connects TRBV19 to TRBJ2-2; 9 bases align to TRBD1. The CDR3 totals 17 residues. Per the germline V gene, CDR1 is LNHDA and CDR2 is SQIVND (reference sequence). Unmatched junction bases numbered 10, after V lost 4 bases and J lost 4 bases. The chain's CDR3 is CASSTSGQGFSTGELFF. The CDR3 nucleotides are TGTGCCAGTAGTACATCGGGACAGGGTTTCTCCACCGGGGAGCTGTTTTTT.

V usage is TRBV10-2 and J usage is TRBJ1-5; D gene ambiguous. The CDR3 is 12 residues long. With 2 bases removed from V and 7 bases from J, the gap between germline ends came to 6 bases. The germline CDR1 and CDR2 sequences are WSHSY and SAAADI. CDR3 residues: CASSEPPQPQHF. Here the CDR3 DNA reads TGCGCCAGCAGTGAGCCCCCACAGCCCCAGCATTTT.

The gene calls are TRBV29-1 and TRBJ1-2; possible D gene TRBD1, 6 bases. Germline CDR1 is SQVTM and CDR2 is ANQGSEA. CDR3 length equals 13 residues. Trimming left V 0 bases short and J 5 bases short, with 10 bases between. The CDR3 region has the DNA TGCAGCGTTGAAGATGGACAGAATTATGGCTACACCTTC. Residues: CSVEDGQNYGYTF.

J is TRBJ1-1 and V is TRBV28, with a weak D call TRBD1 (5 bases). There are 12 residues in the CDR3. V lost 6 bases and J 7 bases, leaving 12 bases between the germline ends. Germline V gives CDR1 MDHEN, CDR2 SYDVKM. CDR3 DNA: TGTGCCAGCAGCAAGGGGTTGCGTGAAGCTTTCTTT. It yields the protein CASSKGLREAFF.

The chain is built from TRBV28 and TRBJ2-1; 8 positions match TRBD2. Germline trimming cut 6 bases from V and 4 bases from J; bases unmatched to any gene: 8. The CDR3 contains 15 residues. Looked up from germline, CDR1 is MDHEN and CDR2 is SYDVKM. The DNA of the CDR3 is TGTGCCAGCAGCCTCGGGACTAGGGGTTACAATGAGCAGTTCTTC. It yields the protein CASSLGTRGYNEQFF. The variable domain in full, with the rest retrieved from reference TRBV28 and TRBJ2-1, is DVKVTQSSRYLVKRTGEKVFLECVQDMDHENMFWYRQDPGLGLRLIYFSYDVKMKEKGDIPEGYSVSREKKERFSLILESASTNQTSMYLCASSLGTRGYNEQFFGPGTRLTVL.